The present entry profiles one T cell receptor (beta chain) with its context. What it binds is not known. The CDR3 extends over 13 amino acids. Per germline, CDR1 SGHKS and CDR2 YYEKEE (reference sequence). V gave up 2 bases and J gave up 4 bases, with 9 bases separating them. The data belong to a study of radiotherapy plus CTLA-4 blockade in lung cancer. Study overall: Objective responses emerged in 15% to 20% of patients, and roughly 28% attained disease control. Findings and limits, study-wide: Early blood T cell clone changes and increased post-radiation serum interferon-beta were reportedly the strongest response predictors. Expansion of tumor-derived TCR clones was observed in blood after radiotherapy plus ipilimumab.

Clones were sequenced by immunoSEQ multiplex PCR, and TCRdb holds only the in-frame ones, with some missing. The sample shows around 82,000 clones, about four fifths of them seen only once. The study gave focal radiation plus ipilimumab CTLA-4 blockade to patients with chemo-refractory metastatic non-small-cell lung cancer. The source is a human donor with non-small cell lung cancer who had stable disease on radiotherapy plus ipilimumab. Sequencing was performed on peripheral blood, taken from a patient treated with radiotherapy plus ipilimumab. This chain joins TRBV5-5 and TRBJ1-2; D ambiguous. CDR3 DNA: TGTGCCAGCAGCTTCCCCGGATTCTATGGCTACACCTTC. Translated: CASSFPGFYGYTF. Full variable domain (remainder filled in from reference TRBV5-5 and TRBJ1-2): DAGVTQSPTHLIKTRGQQVTLRCSPISGHKSVSWYQQVLGQGPQFIFQYYEKEERGRGNFPDRFSARQFPNYSSELNVNALLLGDSALYLCASSFPGFYGYTFGSGTRLTVV.